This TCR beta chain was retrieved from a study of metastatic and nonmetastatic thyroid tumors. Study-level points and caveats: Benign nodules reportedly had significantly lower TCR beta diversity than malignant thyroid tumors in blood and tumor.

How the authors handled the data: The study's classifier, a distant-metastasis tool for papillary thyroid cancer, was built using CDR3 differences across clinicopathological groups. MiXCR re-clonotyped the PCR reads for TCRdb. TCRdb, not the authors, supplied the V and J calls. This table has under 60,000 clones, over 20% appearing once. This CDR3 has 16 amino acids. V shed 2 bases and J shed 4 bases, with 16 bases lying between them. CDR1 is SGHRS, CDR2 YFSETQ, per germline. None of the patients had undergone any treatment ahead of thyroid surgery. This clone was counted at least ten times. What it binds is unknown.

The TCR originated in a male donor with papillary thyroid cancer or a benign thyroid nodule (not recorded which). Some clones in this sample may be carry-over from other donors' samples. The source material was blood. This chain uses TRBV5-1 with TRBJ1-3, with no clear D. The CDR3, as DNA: TGCGCCAGCAGCTTCGGTTCCGTTGTTCCCGGAAACACCATATATTTT. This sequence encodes CASSFGSVVPGNTIYF.